This T cell receptor beta chain emerged from a study of blood T cell dynamics during melanoma immunotherapy. Study background: Standard first-line treatment here was pembrolizumab or nivolumab plus ipilimumab in metastatic melanoma.

With regard to this clone: The antigen is not known.

Study-level points and caveats: Whether repertoire-driving clones were melanoma-specific could not be determined.

Indicated time point: week 3, after first cycle of checkpoint inhibitor. No patient had earlier systemic cancer treatment, concurrent immunosuppressants, or another active cancer. Every bulk PBMC sample received the same 350 ng of DNA. Sequencing used immunoSEQ multiplex PCR; TCRdb keeps in-frame clones, though not all of them. The repertoire holds about 10,000 clones, with roughly nine tenths as singletons. Germline V lookup: CDR1 KGHSH, CDR2 LQKENI. Trimming shortened V by 3 bases and J by 2 bases, and 21 bases separated the two germline ends. This CDR3 has 18 residues. Specimen: blood, collected from a patient treated with checkpoint blockade. This receptor was obtained from a human donor with melanoma. The V and J genes are TRBV18 and TRBJ2-3; unclear D gene. In DNA form, the CDR3 reads TGTGCCAGCTCACCTTTAATACTGCTAGAGAAAATCACAGATACGCAGTATTTT. Its protein is CASSPLILLEKITDTQYF.